The 16 T cell receptor beta chains in this list originate from one sample, sequenced in a study of T-cell memory formation after mild COVID-19 (dated by TCRdb to 2020 to 2022). Library construction relied on 5' RACE. The run used an Illumina NovaSeq 6000. The public reads were quality trimmed at Q25 with fastp and then assembled into clones with MiXCR by TCRdb, keeping productive beta chains. Each CDR3 protein appears once, grouped with its most common genes and DNA. The sample has 100,000 to 150,000 distinct CDR3 sequences on record, more than 15% of them singletons. The ten largest clones capture 4.5% to 5.5% of the sample. The sequenced material came from PBMCs or a T cell subset sorted from them (not recorded which). The receptor source for this set is a man younger than 35 who had mild COVID-19 (a few samples of this study predate the infection). The sample titles of this study are shuffled in the database, so cell type and time point are left out; the donor was told from shared clones.

The chain joins TRBV20-1 to TRBJ2-3, with D maybe TRBD2 (6 bases). CDR3 length equals 13 residues. V was cut by 5 bases and J by 1 base, with 10 bases left in between. Germline V gene sequence: CDR1 DFQATT, CDR2 SNEGSKA (reference sequence). This CDR3 reads CSAGEAGTDTQYF. CDR3 sequence (DNA): TGCAGTGCTGGGGAGGCAGGCACAGATACGCAGTATTTT.

Only a few counts were recorded for this clonotype. The rearrangement joins TRBV29-1 to TRBJ2-3; 8 bases fit TRBD1. CDR3 size: 14 residues. The J segment lost 4 bases and the V segment lost 7 bases, leaving 10 bases of the junction unmatched. Germline CDR1 SQVTM, CDR2 ANQGSEA. As DNA, the CDR3 is TGCAGCGCCGTTGACAGGGGTAGGGCAGATACGCAGTATTTT. This gives the protein CSAVDRGRADTQYF.

The chain combines TRBV18 with TRBJ1-1; 7 nucleotides line up with TRBD1. The J segment lost 7 bases and the V segment lost 3 bases, leaving 2 bases of the junction unmatched. CDR1 and CDR2 (germline): KGHSH, LQKENI. The CDR3 runs to 12 residues. This CDR3 reads CASSPWTGEAFF. In DNA form, the CDR3 reads TGTGCCAGCTCACCTTGGACAGGTGAAGCTTTCTTT.

The chain has TRBV7-3 and TRBJ2-1; D is uncertain. Trimming cost V 3 bases and J 12 bases, with 9 bases left between them. Germline loops: CDR1 SGHTA, CDR2 FQGTGA. The length of the CDR3 is 11 residues. CDR3: CASSFSGTQFF. The CDR3 DNA reads as TGTGCCAGCAGCTTTTCCGGTACGCAGTTCTTC.

In its sample, this clonotype was seen many times. V is TRBV5-1 and J is TRBJ2-2; the match to TRBD1 covers 7 bases. V was pared by 4 bases and J by 1 base, with 4 bases of the junction left unmatched. Per the germline V gene, CDR1 is SGHRS and CDR2 is YFSETQ. This CDR3 contains 15 residues. The CDR3 DNA follows: TGCGCCAGCAGCCCTCGGACAGGGAACACCGGGGAGCTGTTTTTT. Amino acid sequence: CASSPRTGNTGELFF.

This clonotype was picked up many times. The chain recombines TRBV7-2 with TRBJ2-3, with 9 positions matching TRBD1. This CDR3 region has 15 residues. CDR1 is SGHTA and CDR2 is FQGNSA in the germline V gene. V trimming: 5 bases; J trimming: 4 bases; junction bases outside the gene matches: 7. CDR3 bases: TGTGCCAGCAGCGCAGGGACAGGGTGGGCAGATACGCAGTATTTT. This encodes CASSAGTGWADTQYF.

The rearrangement joins TRBV12-3 or TRBV12-4 to TRBJ2-1, with a possible D match to TRBD2 (6 bases). The V end was cut by 2 bases, the J end by 1 base, with 12 bases between. The CDR3 is 16 residues long. The CDR3 here is CASSLRGGVSYNEQFF. For the CDR3, the DNA is TGTGCCAGCAGTTTAAGGGGCGGGGTATCCTACAATGAGCAGTTCTTC.

The chain links TRBV4-3 to TRBJ2-1; TRBD2 matches 8 bases. Germline lookup yields CDR1 LGHNA and CDR2 YSLEER. This CDR3 has 16 residues. V was clipped by 0 bases and J by 4 bases; unmatched bases: 5. CDR3 sequence: CASSQDRRGAYNEQFF. The CDR3 nucleotides are TGCGCCAGCAGCCAAGATAGGCGGGGGGCTTACAATGAGCAGTTCTTC.

The chain carries TRBV12-3 or TRBV12-4 and TRBJ1-1; tentatively, D is TRBD1 (5 bases). The CDR3 loop spans 18 amino acids. Trimming took off 1 base at V and 0 bases at J, with 18 bases between the two ends. The CDR3 is CASSLGQGRFLLNTEAFF. The CDR3 DNA reads TGTGCCAGCAGTTTAGGGCAGGGAAGGTTCTTACTGAACACTGAAGCTTTCTTT.

This clonotype was observed a handful of times. The V and J genes are TRBV4-3 and TRBJ2-1; 9 nucleotides line up with TRBD1. Germline CDR1 is LGHNA and CDR2 is YSLEER. V was pared by 0 bases and J by 9 bases, with 9 bases of the junction left unmatched. The CDR3 is 16 amino acids. In nucleotides, the CDR3 is TGCGCCAGCAGCCAAGATCCCGTGGACAGGGGACGTGAGCAGTTCTTC. It is translated as CASSQDPVDRGREQFF.

This clonotype was observed at least ten times. This rearrangement joins TRBV7-2 to TRBJ2-4; maybe TRBD1 (8 bases). V lost 3 bases and J lost 7, with 19 bases in between. This CDR3 has 16 residues. The germline gives CDR1 SGHTA, CDR2 FQGNSA. The CDR3 coding sequence is TGTGCCAGCAGCTTGGGACCCGGACAGGGAGGGAACATTCAGTACTTC. Its translation is CASSLGPGQGGNIQYF. Drawing the rest from reference TRBV7-2 and TRBJ2-4, the complete variable domain is GAGVSQSPSNKVTEKGKDVELRCDPISGHTALYWYRQSLGQGLEFLIYFQGNSAPDKSGLPSDRFSAERTGGSVSTLTIQRTQQEDSAVYLCASSLGPGQGGNIQYFGAGTRLSVL.

The chain couples TRBV5-1 to TRBJ2-2; 7 bases fit TRBD1. Germline loops: CDR1 SGHRS, CDR2 YFSETQ. Losses at the gene ends were 4 bases for V and 4 bases for J; bases not matched to a gene: 10. The CDR3 is 16 amino acids. The CDR3 spells CASSGGQKIITGELFF. CDR3 nucleotides: TGCGCCAGCAGCGGGGGACAGAAAATTATCACCGGGGAGCTGTTTTTT.

By proportion, this clonotype is medium-sized. The gene calls are TRBV6-2 or TRBV6-3 and TRBJ2-1; TRBD2 aligns across 13 bases. Germline V gene data show CDR1 as MNHEY and CDR2 as SVGEGT. The CDR3 consists of 18 residues. Losses at the gene ends were 6 bases for V and 3 bases for J; bases not matched to a gene: 11. CDR3 amino acids: CASRGGLAGVPLYNEQFF. CDR3 DNA: TGTGCCAGCAGGGGTGGACTAGCGGGGGTACCCCTCTACAATGAGCAGTTCTTC.

This clonotype was detected a few times. The CDR3 here is CASGAGAPTMTQYF. CDR3 DNA: TGCGCCAGCGGAGCCGGGGCGCCAACCATGACCCAGTACTTC. The chain has TRBV5-1 and TRBJ2-5; the D gene could be TRBD1 or TRBD2 (5 bases each). Trimming pared 7 bases from V and 7 bases from J, leaving 20 bases between. The CDR3 is made up of 14 amino acids. CDR1 is SGHRS and CDR2 is YFSETQ in the germline V gene.

The V and J genes are TRBV6-6 and TRBJ2-3; tentatively, D is TRBD1 (6 bases). Between the trimmed V and J ends, which lost 2 bases and 3 bases, there was a span of 12 bases. The CDR3 sequence is 15 residues long. CDR1 is MNHNY, CDR2 SVGAGI, per germline (reference sequence). The CDR3 reads CASSYGQGSTDTQYF. CDR3 DNA: TGTGCCAGCAGTTACGGGCAGGGGAGTACAGATACGCAGTATTTT.

The chain couples TRBV7-3 to TRBJ2-7, with 9 nucleotides matching TRBD1. Germline V gives CDR1 SGHTA, CDR2 FQGTGA. V lost 0 bases to trimming and J lost 5 bases; unmatched junction nucleotides: 5. The CDR3 covers 15 residues. CDR3 sequence reads: CASSLTGQGTDEQYF. DNA for the CDR3: TGTGCCAGCAGCTTAACCGGACAGGGGACGGACGAGCAGTACTTC. Based on the CDR3 plus reference TRBV7-3 and TRBJ2-7, the full variable domain is GAGVSQTPSNKVTEKGKYVELRCDPISGHTALYWYRQSLGQGPEFLIYFQGTGAADDSGLPNDRFFAVRPEGSVSTLKIQRTERGDSAVYLCASSLTGQGTDEQYFGPGTRLTVT.